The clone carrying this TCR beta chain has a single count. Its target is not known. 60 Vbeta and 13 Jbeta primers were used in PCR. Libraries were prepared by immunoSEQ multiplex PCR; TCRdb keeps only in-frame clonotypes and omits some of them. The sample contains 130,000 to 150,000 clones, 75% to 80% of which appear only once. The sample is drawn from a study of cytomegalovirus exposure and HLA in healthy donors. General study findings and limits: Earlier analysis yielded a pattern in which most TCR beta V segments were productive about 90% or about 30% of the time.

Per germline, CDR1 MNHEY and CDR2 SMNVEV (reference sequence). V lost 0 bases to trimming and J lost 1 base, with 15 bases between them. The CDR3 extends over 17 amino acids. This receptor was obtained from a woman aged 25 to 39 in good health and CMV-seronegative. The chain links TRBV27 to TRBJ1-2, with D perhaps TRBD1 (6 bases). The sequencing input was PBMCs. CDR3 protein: CASSLSGTPEGNYGYTF. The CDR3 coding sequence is TGTGCCAGCAGTTTATCGGGGACACCCGAAGGTAACTATGGCTACACCTTC.